This TCR beta chain was sequenced during a study of blood T cell repertoires in COVID-19. Study context: Material from acute and convalescent COVID-19 was sourced from the United States, Italy and Spain. T cells, B-cell-depleted T cells, or PBMCs supplied cDNA or gDNA.

Unmatched junction bases numbered 5, after V lost 0 bases and J lost 3 bases. The V gene's germline CDR1 is MDHEN and CDR2 SYDVKM. CDR3 size: 16 residues. In the original workflow: Estimates of nucleated cell counts were drawn from the amplification of reference gene primers. Libraries were prepared by immunoSEQ multiplex PCR; TCRdb keeps only in-frame clonotypes and omits some of them. The DNA gave D and trimming, while V, J and clone size come from that table. The table includes 300,000 to 350,000 clones, nearly 90% detected once. Living in about two dozen US areas, the participants were between roughly 18 and 90 years of age.

The TCR originated in a woman aged 25 to 39 who had recovered from COVID-19. The specimen sequenced was PBMCs or T cells enriched from blood (not recorded which). The V gene is TRBV28, the J gene TRBJ2-5, with TRBD2 matching over 9 bases. This chain's CDR3 is CASSLWTSGFKETQYF. The CDR3 DNA sequence: TGTGCCAGCAGTTTATGGACTAGCGGTTTTAAAGAGACCCAGTACTTC.